This TCR beta chain comes out of a study of cytomegalovirus exposure and HLA in healthy donors. V lost 4 bases and J 3 bases, leaving 9 bases between the germline ends. Germline CDR1 and CDR2: SGHRS and YFSETQ. This CDR3 spans 13 amino acids. Profiling relied on immunoSEQ multiplex PCR, and the TCRdb table lists in-frame clones only, not all of them. The sample lists 150,000 to 200,000 clones, 75% to 90% occurring once. The clonotype comes from a man younger than 30 in good health and CMV-seropositive. This sequence joins TRBV5-1 and TRBJ2-3; D is perhaps TRBD1 (5 bases). The specimen was PBMCs. This CDR3 is CASSPTETDTQYF. CDR3 sequence (DNA): TGCGCCAGCAGCCCGACAGAGACAGATACGCAGTATTTT. The full variable domain, rest sourced from reference TRBV5-1 and TRBJ2-3, is KAGVTQTPRYLIKTRGQQVTLSCSPISGHRSVSWYQQTPGQGLQFLFEYFSETQRNKGNFPGRFSGRQFSNSRSEMNVSTLELGDSALYLCASSPTETDTQYFGPGTRLTVL.